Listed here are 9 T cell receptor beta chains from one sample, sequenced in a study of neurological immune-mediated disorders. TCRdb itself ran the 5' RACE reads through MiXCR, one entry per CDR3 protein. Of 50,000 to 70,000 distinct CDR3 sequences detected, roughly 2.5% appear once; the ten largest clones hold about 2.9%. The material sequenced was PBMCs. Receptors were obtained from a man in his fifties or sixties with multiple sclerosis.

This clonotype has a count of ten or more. The CDR3 loop reads CSARPPGISGANVLTF. The CDR3 DNA is TGCAGTGCTAGACCTCCGGGGATCTCTGGGGCCAACGTCCTGACTTTC. This chain joins TRBV20-1 and TRBJ2-6; D perhaps matches TRBD2 (5 bases). Deletions cut 2 bases from V and 0 bases from J, with 11 bases between. From germline, CDR1 is DFQATT and CDR2 SNEGSKA (reference sequence). This CDR3 has 16 amino acids.

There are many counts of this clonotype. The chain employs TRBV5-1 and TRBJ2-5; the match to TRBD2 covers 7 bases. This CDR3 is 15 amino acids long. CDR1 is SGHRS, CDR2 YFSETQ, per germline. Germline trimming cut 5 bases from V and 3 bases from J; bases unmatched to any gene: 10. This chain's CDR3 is CASSVASGAKETQYF. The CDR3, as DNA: TGCGCCAGCAGTGTGGCTAGCGGAGCTAAAGAGACCCAGTACTTC.

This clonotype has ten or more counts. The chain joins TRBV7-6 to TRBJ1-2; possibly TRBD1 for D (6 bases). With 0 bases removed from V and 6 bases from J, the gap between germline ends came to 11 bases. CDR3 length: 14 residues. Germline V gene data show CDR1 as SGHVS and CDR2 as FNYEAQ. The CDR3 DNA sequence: TGTGCCAGCAGCTTAGCGGGGGGGCTGGATGGCTACACCTTC. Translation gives CASSLAGGLDGYTF.

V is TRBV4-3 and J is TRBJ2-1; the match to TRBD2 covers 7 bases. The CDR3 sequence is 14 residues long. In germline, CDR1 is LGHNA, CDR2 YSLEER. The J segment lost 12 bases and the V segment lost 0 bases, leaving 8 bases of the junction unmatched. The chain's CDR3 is CASSQDRGGEGQFF. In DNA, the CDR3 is TGCGCCAGCAGCCAAGATAGGGGAGGGGAAGGGCAGTTCTTC.

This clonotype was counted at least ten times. The CDR3 nucleotides are TGTGCCAGCAGTTACTCGACTAGCGGGGGGGGAGAGACCCAGTACTTC. The encoded protein is CASSYSTSGGGETQYF. This sequence joins TRBV12-3 or TRBV12-4 and TRBJ2-5, with TRBD2 identical over 14 bases. The CDR3 runs to 16 residues. The J segment lost 4 bases and the V segment lost 4 bases, leaving 5 bases of the junction unmatched.

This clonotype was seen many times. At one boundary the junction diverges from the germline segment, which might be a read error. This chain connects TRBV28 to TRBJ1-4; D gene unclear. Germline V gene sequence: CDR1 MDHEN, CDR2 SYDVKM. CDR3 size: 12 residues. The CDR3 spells CAGSTTNEKLFF. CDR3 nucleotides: TGTGCCGGCAGCACAACTAATGAAAAACTGTTTTTT.

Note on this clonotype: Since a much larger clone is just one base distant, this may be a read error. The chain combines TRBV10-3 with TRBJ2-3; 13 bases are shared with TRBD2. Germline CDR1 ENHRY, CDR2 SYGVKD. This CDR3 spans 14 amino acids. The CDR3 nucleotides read TGTGTCATTGGGACTAGCGGGGCCACAGATACGCAGTATTTT. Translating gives CVIGTSGATDTQYF.

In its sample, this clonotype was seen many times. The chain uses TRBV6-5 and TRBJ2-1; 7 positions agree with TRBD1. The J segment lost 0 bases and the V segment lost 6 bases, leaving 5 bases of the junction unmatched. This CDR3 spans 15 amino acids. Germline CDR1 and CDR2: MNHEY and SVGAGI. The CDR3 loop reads CASRGTESSYNEQFF. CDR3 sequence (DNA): TGTGCCAGCAGGGGGACAGAGAGCTCCTACAATGAGCAGTTCTTC.

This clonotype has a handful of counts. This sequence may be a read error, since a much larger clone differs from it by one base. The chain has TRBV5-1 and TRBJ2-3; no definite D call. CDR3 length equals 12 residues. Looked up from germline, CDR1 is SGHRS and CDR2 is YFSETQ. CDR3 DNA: TGCGACAGCAGCACTAGCACAGATACGCAGTATTTT. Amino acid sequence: CDSSTSTDTQYF.